Following are 15 T cell receptor beta chains from one sample sequenced in a study of shared clonotypes between healthy human individuals. The repertoire was sequenced with immunoSEQ multiplex PCR; TCRdb's copy has only in-frame clones and lacks some. The top ten hold around 0.13% of the sample, which has roughly 2 million clones, 90% to 97% seen once. Sequences were obtained from naive CD4+ T cells sorted from blood. Subset here: CD45RA+ positively selected. The receptors come from a man between 18 and 35 years old in good health.

V is TRBV4-1 and J is TRBJ2-4; D ambiguous. V gave up 4 bases and J gave up 5 bases, with 9 bases separating them. There are 13 residues in the CDR3. The germline V gene encodes CDR1 MGHRA and CDR2 YSYEKL. CDR3 sequence: CASSRNAENIQYF. The CDR3 nucleotides read TGCGCCAGCAGCCGCAACGCGGAAAACATTCAGTACTTC.

The rearrangement links TRBV29-1 to TRBJ1-1, with 8 bases matching TRBD1. Trimming removed 6 bases from V and 4 bases from J; junction bases left unmatched: 7. This CDR3 region has 13 residues. Germline assignment: CDR1 SQVTM and CDR2 ANQGSEA. The CDR3 DNA is TGCAGCGTGGTAGGACAGGGCGCCACTGAAGCTTTCTTT. Residues: CSVVGQGATEAFF.

The V gene is TRBV2, the J gene TRBJ1-6, with a tentative D call TRBD1 (5 bases). The CDR3 runs to 15 residues. Germline values: CDR1 SNHLY, CDR2 FYNNEI. Trimming left V 6 bases short and J 5 bases short, with 14 bases between. The CDR3 sequence is CASRTGTANNSPLHF. The CDR3 region has the DNA TGTGCCAGCAGAACCGGGACGGCTAATAATTCACCCCTCCACTTT.

The V call is TRBV4-3, the J call TRBJ2-7; 7 bases match TRBD1. Trimming took 0 bases from V and 6 from J; bases not matched to a gene: 2. This CDR3 has 13 amino acids. CDR1 is LGHNA and CDR2 is YSLEER in the germline V gene. CDR3 nucleotides: TGCGCCAGCAGCCAAGAACAGGGGATCGAGCAGTACTTC. This encodes CASSQEQGIEQYF.

Remarks on this clone: This specimen includes other DNA sequences encoding the same CDR3. The chain links TRBV7-2 to TRBJ1-1, with unresolved D. The CDR3 has 15 residues. The ends were cut back, 1 base at V and 0 bases at J, with 9 bases in the middle. The germline V gene encodes CDR1 SGHTA and CDR2 FQGNSA. CDR3 loop: CASSLVGQVNTEAFF. The CDR3 DNA reads TGTGCCAGCAGCTTAGTTGGGCAGGTGAACACTGAAGCTTTCTTT.

This clone was observed once. The V gene is TRBV10-3, the J gene TRBJ1-1, with 7 bases aligning to TRBD1. Trimming removed 10 bases from V and 1 base from J; junction bases left unmatched: 6. The CDR3 totals 13 residues. From germline, CDR1 is ENHRY and CDR2 SYGVKD. The DNA of the CDR3 is TGTGCCAGTGTGGGACAGCAGAACACTGAAGCTTTCTTT. Its protein product is CASVGQQNTEAFF.

V is TRBV5-1 and J is TRBJ2-7, with D possibly TRBD1 on 6 matching bases. This CDR3 comprises 13 residues. The germline V gene has CDR1 SGHRS and CDR2 YFSETQ. The V end was cut by 3 bases, the J end by 6 bases, with 13 bases between. This CDR3 is CASSSTNRVEQYF. CDR3 in DNA: TGCGCCAGCAGCTCAACTAACAGGGTCGAGCAGTACTTC.

Of note for this clone: In the same sample, other DNA sequences code for this CDR3. The chain recombines TRBV4-1 with TRBJ1-2, with 8 bases that match TRBD1. Germline CDR1 MGHRA, CDR2 YSYEKL. Trimming took 3 bases from V and 7 from J; bases not matched to a gene: 7. This CDR3 contains 14 residues. CDR3 nucleotide sequence: TGCGCCAGCAGCCAGGCAGGGACAGGCGGTGGCTACACCTTC. This gives the protein CASSQAGTGGGYTF.

The genes are TRBV6-6 and TRBJ1-1; tentatively, D is TRBD1 (5 bases). Germline CDR1 and CDR2: MNHNY and SVGAGI (reference sequence). The CDR3 length is 11 residues. Trimming removed 9 bases from V and 5 bases from J, with 10 bases in between. The CDR3 sequence is CASTGGTEAFF. The CDR3 nucleotides read TGTGCCAGTACCGGGGGAACTGAAGCTTTCTTT.

The chain links TRBV19 to TRBJ2-7; 8 bases match TRBD2. CDR3 length: 12 residues. J gave up 6 bases and V 4 bases, and 2 bases lay outside the gene matches. Germline V CDR1 and CDR2: LNHDA, SQIVND (reference sequence). Written as DNA, the CDR3 is TGTGCCAGTAGTAGCCGGGGGGGCGAGCAGTACTTC. Amino acid sequence: CASSSRGGEQYF.

This chain links TRBV19 with TRBJ1-3; TRBD1 agrees at 7 bases. The germline CDR1 and CDR2 sequences are LNHDA and SQIVND (reference sequence). After removal of 7 bases from V and 0 bases from J, the junction contained 9 bases not matched to a gene. This CDR3 region has 16 residues. CDR3 nucleotide sequence: TGTGCCAGTACCCCGGACAGGACCCGCTCTGGAAACACCATATATTTT. Protein sequence: CASTPDRTRSGNTIYF.

A single count supports this clone. This chain links TRBV18 with TRBJ2-2; TRBD2 matches at 13 bases. This CDR3 region has 17 residues. The V gene end was trimmed by 3 bases and the J gene end by 4 bases; junction bases not matched to a gene: 5. Germline values: CDR1 KGHSH, CDR2 LQKENI. The CDR3 DNA reads TGTGCCAGCTCACCCAGGACTAGCGGGAGTAGCACCGGGGAGCTGTTTTTT. Protein product: CASSPRTSGSSTGELFF.

CDR3 sequence: CASSRIGAGNTIYF. Here the CDR3 DNA reads TGTGCCAGCAGTAGAATTGGGGCTGGAAACACCATATATTTT. V and J are TRBV6-1 and TRBJ1-3; no reliable D call. Trimming stripped 5 bases from V and 2 bases from J, with 10 bases between. Germline loops: CDR1 MNHNS, CDR2 SASEGT. The CDR3 totals 14 residues.

Of note for this clone: Within the sample, other DNA sequences also encode this same CDR3. The rearrangement uses TRBV18 and TRBJ2-3, with 9 positions matching TRBD2. Germline CDR1 reads KGHSH; CDR2 reads LQKENI. The CDR3 has 15 amino acids. The ends lost 1 base at V and 2 bases at J; junction bases unmatched: 1. The CDR3 DNA reads as TGTGCCAGCTCACCACTAGCGGGGGCCACAGATACGCAGTATTTT. Residues: CASSPLAGATDTQYF.

V is TRBV5-1 and J is TRBJ2-1, with D maybe TRBD2 (5 bases). Germline V CDR1 and CDR2: SGHRS, YFSETQ. There are 11 residues in the CDR3. Trimming removed 4 bases from V and 10 bases from J, with 9 bases in between. CDR3 nucleotides: TGCGCCAGCAGCCCAAGCGGAGAGCAGTTCTTC. Translation: CASSPSGEQFF.